Reported below is one TCR beta chain. The antigen is undetermined. This sample stems from a study of T cells after posttransplantation cyclophosphamide. Study conclusions and caveats: Blood and skin or GI T cell repertoires showed limited TRB overlap. Donor-recipient repertoire similarity was low at 1-2 months, rising over year one. Recipient CMV seropositivity and CMV reactivation strongly tracked TRB clonality.

The CDR3 is made up of 14 amino acids. Germline trimming cut 6 bases from V and 1 base from J; bases unmatched to any gene: 2. CDR1 is MDHEN and CDR2 is SYDVKM in the germline V gene. Method: immunoSEQ multiplex PCR; TCRdb's copy keeps in-frame clones and lacks some. The data show about 66,000 clones, with just under 95% seen just once and approximately 2.7% held by the top ten. The receptor's source is a woman aged 25 to 45 in good health and a related stem cell transplant donor. The sample taken for sequencing was PBMCs. This chain connects TRBV28 to TRBJ1-1, with 10 bases identical to TRBD1. The CDR3 is CASRGQGKNTEAFF. CDR3 coding DNA: TGTGCCAGCAGGGGACAGGGGAAGAACACTGAAGCTTTCTTT.